A selection of T cell receptor beta chains follows, all from one sample in a study of cytomegalovirus exposure and HLA in healthy donors. Sequenced by immunoSEQ multiplex PCR; TCRdb stores in-frame clones only, minus some. Of 100,000 to 120,000 clones in the sample, around 73% were seen once. Specimen: PBMCs. Receptor source: a woman aged 25 to 39 in good health and CMV-seropositive. CDR3s include the opening cysteine and the closing phenylalanine or tryptophan. Each record gives: V gene, clone size, D gene, J gene, CDR3 DNA, CDR3 protein. The D gene is left open where the match is weak. A row's size may be missing; if present it is once, few, many or a size class.

TRBV19	-	-	TRBJ2-7	TGTGCCAGTAGTCCGCGCCTAGTCCTCTACGAGCAGTACTTC	CASSPRLVLYEQYF
TRBV9	-	TRBD1	TRBJ2-3	TGTGCCAGCAGCGTAGGACGGACAGGGGGAGGCACAGATACGCAGTATTTT	CASSVGRTGGGTDTQYF
TRBV5-1	-	-	TRBJ2-2	TGCGCCAGCAGCCCCCAGGGTCTAAGAGACGCCGGGGAGCTGTTTTTT	CASSPQGLRDAGELFF
TRBV11-3	-	-	TRBJ2-7	TGTGCCAGCAGCCTTCTCTACGAGCAGTACTTC	CASSLLYEQYF
TRBV5-1	-	-	TRBJ2-7	TGCGCCAGCAGCTCCGAGACCCTGAGGTACGGGGAGCAGTACTTC	CASSSETLRYGEQYF
TRBV12-2	-	-	TRBJ2-5	TGTGCAAGTCGCTTCCAGACATCCCAAGAGACCCAGTACTTC	CASRFQTSQETQYF
TRBV2	-	TRBD1	TRBJ2-5	TGTGCCAGCAGTCAGGACAGGGCCCAAGAGACCCAGTACTTC	CASSQDRAQETQYF
TRBV15	-	TRBD2	TRBJ2-1	TGTGCCACCAGCCCCAGCGGGGTTACAAATGAGCAGTTCTTC	CATSPSGVTNEQFF
TRBV19	-	-	TRBJ1-6	TGTGCCAGTAGTGCCGGCGGGGGGAGCTCCTATAATTCACCCCTCCACTTT	CASSAGGGSSYNSPLHF
TRBV7-2	-	TRBD1	TRBJ1-2	TGTGCCAGCAGCTTGGGGACAGTCGGCTACACCTTC	CASSLGTVGYTF
TRBV27	-	TRBD1	TRBJ2-3	TGTGCCAGCAGTCTTGGACAGGGAACCCATTCCGGAACAGATACGCAGTATTTT	CASSLGQGTHSGTDTQYF
TRBV29-1	-	-	TRBJ1-2	TGCAGCGTTGGAGGGGGTTCGGGGTTTGGCTACACCTTC	CSVGGGSGFGYTF
TRBV19	-	TRBD1	TRBJ1-2	TGTGCCAGTACTCTGGGGGACAGGGAGGCCTATGGCTACACCTTC	CASTLGDREAYGYTF
TRBV6-1	-	-	TRBJ1-5	TGTGCCAGCAGTAGGGAGGGTTATAGCAATCAGCCCCAGCATTTT	CASSREGYSNQPQHF
TRBV6-5	-	-	TRBJ2-7	TGTGCCAGCAGTTACGACACAAGCTCCTACGAGCAGTACTTC	CASSYDTSSYEQYF
TRBV19	-	-	TRBJ1-6	TGTGCCAGTAGTATGATGCTACTTAATTCACCCCTCCACTTT	CASSMMLLNSPLHF
TRBV5-1	few	TRBD1	TRBJ1-2	TGCGCCAGCAGCACCGGACAGGAAGTTTATGGCTACACCTTC	CASSTGQEVYGYTF
TRBV6-5	-	TRBD2	TRBJ2-7	TGTGCCAGCAGCCTAGCGGGAGGTGCCTACGAGCAGTACTTC	CASSLAGGAYEQYF
TRBV6-5	-	TRBD2	TRBJ2-7	TGTGCCAGCAGTTACTCGGGTAGCGGGGGCACCTACGAGCAGTACTTC	CASSYSGSGGTYEQYF
TRBV19	-	TRBD1	TRBJ2-7	TGTGCCAGTAGTACACACAGGGGCCCCTACGAGCAGTACTTC	CASSTHRGPYEQYF
TRBV27	few	-	TRBJ2-2	TGTGCCAGCAGTCCCAACCCGGGGACACCGAACACCGGGGAGCTGTTTTTT	CASSPNPGTPNTGELFF
TRBV4-1	-	TRBD1	TRBJ1-2	TGCGCCAGCAGCCAAGCAAGACAGGGGGTGTATGGCTACACCTTC	CASSQARQGVYGYTF
TRBV10-2	-	-	TRBJ1-1	TGCGCCAGCATCAAGGGAGATGGGTCTGAAGCTTTCTTT	CASIKGDGSEAFF
TRBV10-1	-	-	TRBJ1-1	TGCGCCAGCAGACAGGGAGTGAACACTGAAGCTTTCTTT	CASRQGVNTEAFF
TRBV9	-	-	TRBJ1-5	TGTGCTCCTGAGTACAGGGTATCGCAGCCCCAGCATTTT	CAPEYRVSQPQHF
TRBV27	-	-	TRBJ2-3	TGTGCCAGCACGCGCGGGGGCACAGATACGCAGTATTTT	CASTRGGTDTQYF